The 31 T cell receptor beta chains given below trace back to one sample, sequenced in a study of cytomegalovirus exposure and HLA in healthy donors. With 60 Vbeta and 13 Jbeta primers, the PCR was carried out. This table comes from immunoSEQ multiplex PCR, and its TCRdb copy is limited to in-frame clones, with some not included. This table holds more than 100,000 clones. Sequencing was done on a sample of PBMCs. The receptors derive from a man aged 18 to 30 in good health and CMV-seronegative.

V gene TRBV7-9 combines with J gene TRBJ1-1; the D gene is possibly TRBD1 (6 bases). CDR3 length: 13 residues. Trimming removed 0 bases from V and 5 bases from J, with 7 bases in between. Germline loops: CDR1 SEHNR, CDR2 FQNEAQ (reference sequence). The CDR3 nucleotides read TGTGCCAGCAGCTTAGCACAGGGAACTGAAGCTTTCTTT. Protein product: CASSLAQGTEAFF. Complete variable domain (other parts from reference TRBV7-9 and TRBJ1-1): DTGVSQNPRHKITKRGQNVTFRCDPISEHNRLYWYRQTLGQGPEFLTYFQNEAQLEKSRLLSDRFSAERPKGSFSTLEIQRTEQGDSAMYLCASSLAQGTEAFFGQGTRLTVV.

V is TRBV5-1 and J is TRBJ2-3; D not certain. With 4 bases removed from V and 3 bases from J, the gap between germline ends came to 6 bases. Per germline, CDR1 SGHRS and CDR2 YFSETQ. This CDR3 has 12 amino acids. In nucleotides, the CDR3 is TGCGCCAGCAGCACCCGGACAGATACGCAGTATTTT. This translates into CASSTRTDTQYF.

The chain is built from TRBV5-1 and TRBJ1-6; the match to TRBD1 covers 10 bases. Germline CDR1 reads SGHRS; CDR2 reads YFSETQ. This CDR3 contains 15 residues. The V gene end was trimmed by 4 bases and the J gene end by 9 bases; junction bases not matched to a gene: 7. As DNA, the CDR3 is TGCGCCAGCAGCCTGACAGGGGGCGAGATTTCACCCCTCCACTTT. Amino acids: CASSLTGGEISPLHF.

V and J are TRBV7-9 and TRBJ2-1; the match to TRBD2 covers 8 bases. The germline gives CDR1 SEHNR, CDR2 FQNEAQ (reference sequence). V shed 5 bases, J shed 6 bases, and the junction held 9 bases outside the gene matches. The CDR3 has 15 amino acids. The CDR3 here is CASSPRSGRINEQFF. The CDR3 region has the DNA TGTGCCAGCAGCCCCCGCAGCGGGAGAATCAATGAGCAGTTCTTC. Full variable domain (outside the CDR3, taken from reference TRBV7-9 and TRBJ2-1): DTGVSQNPRHKITKRGQNVTFRCDPISEHNRLYWYRQTLGQGPEFLTYFQNEAQLEKSRLLSDRFSAERPKGSFSTLEIQRTEQGDSAMYLCASSPRSGRINEQFFGPGTRLTVL.

The chain recombines TRBV30 with TRBJ1-1; possibly TRBD1 for D (5 bases). Germline V gene sequence: CDR1 GTSNPN, CDR2 SVGIG (reference sequence). Trimming removed 4 bases at V and 6 bases at J, with 15 bases between. This CDR3 is 13 amino acids long. The CDR3 spells CAWNLGVGPEAFF. The DNA of the CDR3 is TGTGCCTGGAATTTAGGGGTAGGACCTGAAGCTTTCTTT.

V usage is TRBV7-8 and J usage is TRBJ1-3, with D hard to call. From germline, CDR1 is SGHVS and CDR2 FQNEAQ. The V end was cut by 4 bases, the J end by 6 bases, with 4 bases between. This CDR3 is 11 amino acids long. The DNA for the CDR3 is TGTGCCAGCAGCTCCCAAAACACCATATATTTT. This gives the protein CASSSQNTIYF.

The chain carries TRBV7-8 and TRBJ1-2; D might be TRBD1 (5 bases). The CDR3 spans 14 residues. V was trimmed by 1 base and J by 5 bases, leaving 11 bases between them. CDR1 and CDR2 from the germline V gene are SGHVS and FQNEAQ. CDR3 in amino acids: CASSLGGDVYGYTF. Here the CDR3 DNA reads TGTGCCAGCAGCTTAGGGGGCGACGTTTATGGCTACACCTTC.

The rearrangement links TRBV25-1 to TRBJ2-5; tentatively, D is TRBD2 (6 bases). The CDR3 runs to 16 residues. Germline CDR1 is MGHDK and CDR2 is SYGVNS. V was pared by 7 bases and J by 4 bases, with 22 bases between. DNA of the CDR3: TGTGCCAGCACCCCGGGGAGGCCCAAAGGGCGAGAGACCCAGTACTTC. As protein: CASTPGRPKGRETQYF.

The chain joins TRBV5-4 to TRBJ2-5; weak D call: TRBD2 (6 bases). Germline CDR1 and CDR2: SGHNT and YYREEE (reference sequence). The CDR3 is made up of 14 amino acids. The V end was cut by 2 bases, the J end by 3 bases, with 11 bases between. The CDR3 loop is CASSLGRREETQYF. CDR3 DNA: TGTGCCAGCAGCTTAGGTAGGAGGGAAGAGACCCAGTACTTC.

CDR3 amino acids: CASSHGGRSYEQYF. The CDR3 DNA is TGTGCCAGCAGCCATGGTGGTAGATCCTACGAGCAGTACTTC. V and J are TRBV11-2 and TRBJ2-7; D is unclear. This CDR3 has 14 amino acids. Trimming took off 5 bases at V and 1 base at J, with 12 bases between the two ends. CDR1 is SGHAT and CDR2 is FQNNGV in the germline V gene.

V is TRBV7-2 and J is TRBJ1-1; no reliable D call. Between the trimmed V and J ends, which lost 6 bases and 0 bases, there was a span of 11 bases. Germline V gene data show CDR1 as SGHTA and CDR2 as FQGNSA. The CDR3 length is 14 residues. The CDR3 DNA reads as TGTGCCAGCAGAAAGGAGGGAGTGAACACTGAAGCTTTCTTT. Its translation is CASRKEGVNTEAFF.

V is TRBV19 and J is TRBJ1-3, with D possibly being TRBD1 (6 bases). V was pared by 8 bases and J by 0 bases, with 11 bases between. Germline CDR1 is LNHDA and CDR2 is SQIVND (reference sequence). The CDR3 spans 14 residues. DNA for the CDR3: TGTGCCAGTTGTACAGGGATCTCTGGAAACACCATATATTTT. Translated, it gives CASCTGISGNTIYF.

The CDR3 DNA follows: TGTGCCACCCAATCGAGCCGACTGGTAGCTAACTATGGCTACACCTTC. It is translated as CATQSSRLVANYGYTF. The chain combines TRBV7-8 with TRBJ1-2; no reliable D call. Germline CDR1 is SGHVS and CDR2 is FQNEAQ. This CDR3 has 16 amino acids. V lost 10 bases to trimming and J lost 0 bases, with 21 bases between them.

V is TRBV27 and J is TRBJ1-5; TRBD1 might be the D (5 bases). The CDR3 extends over 16 amino acids. V was clipped by 4 bases and J by 1 base, with 14 bases between them. Germline V lookup: CDR1 MNHEY, CDR2 SMNVEV (reference sequence). The CDR3 DNA reads TGTGCCAGCAGTTCCACAAGACAGAAAAGCAATCAGCCCCAGCATTTT. It is translated as CASSSTRQKSNQPQHF.

The V and J genes are TRBV9 and TRBJ1-6; 8 positions match TRBD1. The germline gives CDR1 SGDLS, CDR2 YYNGEE. With 3 bases clipped from V and 6 bases from J, the junction kept 5 bases outside the gene matches. This CDR3 comprises 15 residues. The DNA for the CDR3 is TGTGCCAGCAGCGCCCTACAGGGGGTTAATTCACCCCTCCACTTT. Encoded protein: CASSALQGVNSPLHF.

V gene TRBV6-6 combines with J gene TRBJ2-2; 7 bases fit TRBD1. The CDR3 runs 15 residues. Germline CDR1 and CDR2: MNHNY and SVGAGI (reference sequence). Trimming took 6 bases from V and 4 from J; bases not matched to a gene: 8. CDR3 in DNA: TGTGCCAGCAGCTCAAAGGGGGCGGGCACCGGGGAGCTGTTTTTT. Encoded protein: CASSSKGAGTGELFF.

This chain joins TRBV11-2 and TRBJ2-3; D perhaps matches TRBD2 (5 bases). The CDR3 contains 14 residues. The V and J ends lost 5 bases and 0 bases respectively, with 9 bases between them. Germline V gene data show CDR1 as SGHAT and CDR2 as FQNNGV. CDR3 in DNA: TGTGCCAGCAGCCCGACTACGAGCACAGATACGCAGTATTTT. Translation gives CASSPTTSTDTQYF.

The V call is TRBV5-1, the J call TRBJ2-7; D may be TRBD2 (5 bases). V was clipped by 4 bases and J by 7 bases, with 9 bases between them. The germline gives CDR1 SGHRS, CDR2 YFSETQ. This CDR3 comprises 11 residues. CDR3 nucleotides: TGCGCCAGCAGCACCGGGAAAGAGCAGTACTTC. Its protein is CASSTGKEQYF.

V usage is TRBV7-9 and J usage is TRBJ2-7, with 8 nucleotides matching TRBD1. The J segment lost 0 bases and the V segment lost 2 bases, leaving 9 bases of the junction unmatched. The CDR3 consists of 17 residues. Germline V lookup: CDR1 SEHNR, CDR2 FQNEAQ (reference sequence). CDR3 in DNA: TGTGCCAGCAGCTTACCCCGAAGGGACAGGAGCTCCTACGAGCAGTACTTC. Translating it yields CASSLPRRDRSSYEQYF.

The V and J genes are TRBV10-1 and TRBJ2-1, with 9 bases identical to TRBD1. The CDR3 has 15 amino acids. J was trimmed by 3 bases and V by 3 bases; bases with no gene match: 3. Germline CDR1 reads WNHNN; CDR2 reads SYGVQD (reference sequence). CDR3 nucleotide sequence: TGCGCCAGCAGTGATACAGGGGGCAACTACAATGAGCAGTTCTTC. Amino acids: CASSDTGGNYNEQFF.

The gene calls are TRBV2 and TRBJ1-1, with D possibly TRBD1 on 6 matching bases. The CDR3 spans 13 residues. The V end was cut by 6 bases, the J end by 1 base, with 9 bases between. Germline V gene lookup returns CDR1 SNHLY and CDR2 FYNNEI. CDR3 in DNA: TGTGCCAGCAGGAGGACAGAGAACACTGAAGCTTTCTTT. Amino acid sequence: CASRRTENTEAFF.

The chain uses TRBV5-5 and TRBJ1-1; no reliable D call. The V and J ends lost 4 bases and 1 base respectively, with 11 bases between them. Germline CDR1 and CDR2: SGHKS and YYEKEE (reference sequence). The CDR3 spans 14 residues. Written as DNA, the CDR3 is TGTGCCAGCAGCACCAGGACTGGGAACACTGAAGCTTTCTTT. It is translated as CASSTRTGNTEAFF.

This chain uses TRBV15 with TRBJ2-3, with TRBD2 as a possible D gene (7 bases). Germline V gene data show CDR1 as LNHNV and CDR2 as YYDKDF (reference sequence). V gave up 8 bases and J gave up 0 bases, with 15 bases separating them. The CDR3 consists of 15 residues. DNA of the CDR3: TGTGCCACCCGCGGGGGCCTTACTAGCACAGATACGCAGTATTTT. Translation: CATRGGLTSTDTQYF.

V and J are TRBV5-1 and TRBJ2-7, with 9 nucleotides matching TRBD1. CDR1 is SGHRS and CDR2 is YFSETQ in the germline V gene. The CDR3 contains 16 residues. V lost 7 bases and J lost 4; bases outside the gene matches: 15. DNA for the CDR3: TGCGCCAGCTCCCAAACTTCCGGGACAGGGTCGTACGAGCAGTACTTC. It is translated as CASSQTSGTGSYEQYF.

The chain links TRBV19 to TRBJ2-2, with TRBD2 matching over 15 bases. The CDR3 has 19 residues. Germline values: CDR1 LNHDA, CDR2 SQIVND (reference sequence). V was pared by 2 bases and J by 4 bases, with 8 bases of the junction left unmatched. CDR3 DNA: TGTGCCAGTAGTATACCCCGGACTAGCGGGAGGGCTACCACCGGGGAGCTGTTTTTT. This gives the protein CASSIPRTSGRATTGELFF.

CDR3 coding DNA: TGTGCCTGTCCCGAAGTGGGAGGCTATGGCTACACCTTC. Protein sequence: CACPEVGGYGYTF. The chain is built from TRBV30 and TRBJ1-2; D gene unclear. Trimming stripped 6 bases from V and 4 bases from J, with 15 bases between. The CDR3 loop spans 13 amino acids. Germline V gives CDR1 GTSNPN, CDR2 SVGIG (reference sequence).

V usage is TRBV2 and J usage is TRBJ2-2; no clear D gene. V was trimmed by 10 bases and J by 2 bases, leaving 14 bases between them. Germline V CDR1 and CDR2: SNHLY, FYNNEI. This CDR3 comprises 14 residues. The CDR3 region is CATAVQVNTGELFF. CDR3 DNA: TGTGCCACCGCTGTTCAGGTCAACACCGGGGAGCTGTTTTTT.

The chain recombines TRBV13 with TRBJ1-1, with a weak D call TRBD1 (5 bases). The V and J ends lost 0 bases and 8 bases respectively, with 13 bases between them. CDR3 length: 14 amino acids. Germline CDR1 and CDR2: PRHDT and FYEKMQ (reference sequence). This chain's CDR3 is CASSLGAEGREAFF. In nucleotides, the CDR3 is TGTGCCAGCAGCTTAGGGGCGGAGGGGAGAGAAGCTTTCTTT.

This rearrangement joins TRBV11-2 to TRBJ2-7; D remains ambiguous. The CDR3 has 13 residues. Trimming shortened V by 0 bases and J by 2 bases, and 5 bases separated the two germline ends. The V gene's germline CDR1 is SGHAT and CDR2 FQNNGV. CDR3 region: CASSLDITYEQYF. As DNA, the CDR3 is TGTGCCAGCAGCTTAGATATAACCTACGAGCAGTACTTC.

The J gene is TRBJ2-3, the V gene TRBV5-6; 11 positions agree with TRBD2. The CDR3 sequence is 17 residues long. In germline, CDR1 is SGHDT, CDR2 YYEEEE. V dropped 2 bases and J dropped 0; count of bases not matched to a gene: 5. The CDR3 spells CASSLVAGGLSTDTQYF. The CDR3 coding sequence is TGTGCCAGCAGCTTAGTAGCGGGGGGGTTAAGCACAGATACGCAGTATTTT.

The gene calls are TRBV13 and TRBJ1-1, with 8 bases fitting TRBD1. The CDR3 is 16 residues long. The germline gives CDR1 PRHDT, CDR2 FYEKMQ (reference sequence). V shed 1 base, J shed 4 bases, and the junction held 8 bases outside the gene matches. The CDR3, as DNA: TGTGCCAGCAGCTTAGAGGGGGGCAGGGGGCCCACTGAAGCTTTCTTT. It is translated as CASSLEGGRGPTEAFF.